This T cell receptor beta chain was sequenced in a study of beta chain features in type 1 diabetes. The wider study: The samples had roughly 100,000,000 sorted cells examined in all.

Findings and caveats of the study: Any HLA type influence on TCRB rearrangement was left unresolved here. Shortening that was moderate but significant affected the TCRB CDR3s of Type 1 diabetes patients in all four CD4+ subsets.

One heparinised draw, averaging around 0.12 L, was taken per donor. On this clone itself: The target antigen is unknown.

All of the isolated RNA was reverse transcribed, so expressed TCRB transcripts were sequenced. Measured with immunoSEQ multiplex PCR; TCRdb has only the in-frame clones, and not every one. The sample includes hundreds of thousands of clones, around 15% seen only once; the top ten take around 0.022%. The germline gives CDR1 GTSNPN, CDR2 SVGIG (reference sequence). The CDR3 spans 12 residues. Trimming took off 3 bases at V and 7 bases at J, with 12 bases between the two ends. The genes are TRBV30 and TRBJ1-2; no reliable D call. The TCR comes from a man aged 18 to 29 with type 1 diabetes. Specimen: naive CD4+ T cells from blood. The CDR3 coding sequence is TGTGCCTGGAGAGGCCCGGGTGGTGGCTACACCTTC. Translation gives CAWRGPGGGYTF.